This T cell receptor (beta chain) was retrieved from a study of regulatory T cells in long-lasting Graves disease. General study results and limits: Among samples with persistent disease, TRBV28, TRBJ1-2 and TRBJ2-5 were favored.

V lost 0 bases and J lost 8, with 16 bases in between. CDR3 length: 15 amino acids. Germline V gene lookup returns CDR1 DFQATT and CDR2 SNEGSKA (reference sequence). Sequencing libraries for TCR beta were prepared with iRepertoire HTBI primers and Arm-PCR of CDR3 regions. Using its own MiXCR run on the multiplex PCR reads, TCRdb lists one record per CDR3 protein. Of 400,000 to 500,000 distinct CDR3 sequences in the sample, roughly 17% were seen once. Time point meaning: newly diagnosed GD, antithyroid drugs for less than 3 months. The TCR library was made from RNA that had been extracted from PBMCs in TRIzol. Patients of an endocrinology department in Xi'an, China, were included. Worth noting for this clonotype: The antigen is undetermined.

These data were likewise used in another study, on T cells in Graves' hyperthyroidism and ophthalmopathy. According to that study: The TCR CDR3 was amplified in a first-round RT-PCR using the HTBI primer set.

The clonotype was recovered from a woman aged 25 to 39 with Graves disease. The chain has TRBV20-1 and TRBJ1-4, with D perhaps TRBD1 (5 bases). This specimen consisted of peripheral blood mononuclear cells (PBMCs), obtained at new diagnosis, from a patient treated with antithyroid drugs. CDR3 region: CSARDLAGGGEKLFF. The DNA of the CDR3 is TGCAGTGCTAGAGATCTGGCAGGCGGGGGAGAAAAACTGTTTTTT.